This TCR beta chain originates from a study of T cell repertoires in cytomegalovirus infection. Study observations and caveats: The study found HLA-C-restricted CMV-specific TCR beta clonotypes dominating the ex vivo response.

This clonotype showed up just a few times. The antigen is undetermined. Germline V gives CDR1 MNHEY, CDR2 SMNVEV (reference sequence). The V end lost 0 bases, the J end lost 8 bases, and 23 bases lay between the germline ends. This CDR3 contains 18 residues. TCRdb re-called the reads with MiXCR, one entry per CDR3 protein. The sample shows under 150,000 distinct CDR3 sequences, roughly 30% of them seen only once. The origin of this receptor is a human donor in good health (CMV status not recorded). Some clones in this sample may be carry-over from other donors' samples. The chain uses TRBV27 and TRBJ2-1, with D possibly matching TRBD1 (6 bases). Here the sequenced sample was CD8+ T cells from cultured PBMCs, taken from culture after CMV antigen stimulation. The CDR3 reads CASSLSQLTWTASHEQFF. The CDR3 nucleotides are TGTGCCAGCAGTTTATCCCAACTTACCTGGACAGCTAGTCATGAGCAGTTCTTC.